These 28 T cell receptor beta chains originate from one sample sequenced in a study of T-cell memory formation after mild COVID-19 (dated by TCRdb to 2020 to 2023). Libraries were built with 5' RACE. For sequencing, an Illumina NovaSeq 6000 was employed. Using fastp at Q25 and MiXCR, TCRdb reprocessed the public reads and kept productive beta chains. Every distinct CDR3 protein forms one entry, paired with its most common genes and DNA. For this sample there are about 88,000 distinct CDR3 sequences; around 27% appear just once. Together, the top ten hold roughly 40% of the sample. The sample comprised PBMCs or a T cell subset sorted from them (not recorded which). These receptors came from a young man who had mild COVID-19 (a few samples of this study predate the infection). The sample titles of this study are shuffled in the database, so cell type and time point are left out; the donor was told from shared clones.

J is TRBJ2-1 and V is TRBV4-1; D remains ambiguous. Germline V gene data show CDR1 as MGHRA and CDR2 as YSYEKL. The CDR3 is 13 residues long. The germline V and J ends were trimmed by 2 bases and 7 bases, with 9 bases remaining between them. CDR3 sequence (DNA): TGCGCCAGCAGCCAAACCGTGGGGAATGAGCAGTTCTTC. As protein: CASSQTVGNEQFF.

This chain connects TRBV5-1 to TRBJ2-1; D may correspond to TRBD1 or TRBD2 (5 bases each). The CDR3 covers 15 residues. Germline CDR1 is SGHRS and CDR2 is YFSETQ. Trimming stripped 3 bases from V and 4 bases from J, with 14 bases between. CDR3 nucleotide sequence: TGCGCCAGCAGCTCTCGACCGGGACGATACAATGAGCAGTTCTTC. This gives the protein CASSSRPGRYNEQFF.

The rearrangement uses TRBV7-9 and TRBJ2-1; 13 bases agree with TRBD2. This CDR3 has 16 amino acids. CDR1 and CDR2 (germline): SEHNR, FQNEAQ (reference sequence). V was clipped by 5 bases and J by 5 bases; unmatched bases: 6. The CDR3 DNA follows: TGTGCCAGCAGCACCTGGACTAGCGGGGGTCACAATGAGCAGTTCTTC. Translation gives CASSTWTSGGHNEQFF.

The chain combines TRBV11-2 with TRBJ2-2, with TRBD2 identical over 9 bases. After removal of 0 bases from V and 0 bases from J, the junction contained 5 bases not matched to a gene. Germline values: CDR1 SGHAT, CDR2 FQNNGV. There are 18 residues in the CDR3. This chain's CDR3 is CASSLELAGVTNTGELFF. CDR3 nucleotides: TGTGCCAGCAGCTTAGAATTAGCGGGGGTTACGAACACCGGGGAGCTGTTTTTT. Based on the CDR3 plus reference TRBV11-2 and TRBJ2-2, the full variable domain is EAGVAQSPRYKIIEKRQSVAFWCNPISGHATLYWYQQILGQGPKLLIQFQNNGVVDDSQLPKDRFSAERLKGVDSTLKIQPAKLEDSAVYLCASSLELAGVTNTGELFFGEGSRLTVL.

This clonotype appeared a few times. The chain uses TRBV11-2 and TRBJ2-5; 14 bases match TRBD2. The germline V gene has CDR1 SGHAT and CDR2 FQNNGV. J lost 2 bases, V lost 5 bases, and 7 bases had no gene match. This CDR3 comprises 17 residues. CDR3 DNA: TGTGCCAGCAGCCCCTGGACTAGCGGGGGGATACAAGAGACCCAGTACTTC. Translation: CASSPWTSGGIQETQYF.

The chain recombines TRBV7-6 with TRBJ2-3, with D perhaps assigned TRBD1 or TRBD2 (5 bases each). The CDR3 runs 16 residues. Germline CDR1 SGHVS, CDR2 FNYEAQ. Trimming shortened V by 2 bases and J by 0 bases, and 12 bases separated the two germline ends. The CDR3 DNA reads as TGTGCCAGCAGCTTACCGCAGGGAGTTAGCACAGATACGCAGTATTTT. Its translation: CASSLPQGVSTDTQYF.

The chain couples TRBV29-1 to TRBJ1-2, with D possibly being TRBD1 (6 bases). From germline, CDR1 is SQVTM and CDR2 ANQGSEA. V was shortened by 5 bases and J by 7 bases, with 14 bases between the two germline ends. This CDR3 has 12 residues. The CDR3 loop reads CSVLGGRRGYTF. The CDR3 DNA reads as TGCAGCGTTCTGGGGGGGCGGCGTGGCTACACCTTC.

The rearrangement joins TRBV20-1 to TRBJ1-3; weak D call: TRBD1 (6 bases). Germline assignment: CDR1 DFQATT and CDR2 SNEGSKA (reference sequence). The CDR3 runs 12 residues. Trimming removed 3 bases at V and 8 bases at J, with 11 bases between. The CDR3 spells CSARDSRDTIYF. DNA of the CDR3: TGCAGTGCTAGGGACAGCCGCGACACCATATATTTT.

This clonotype was seen only a few times. The rearrangement joins TRBV7-2 to TRBJ1-1; D is uncertain. Looked up from germline, CDR1 is SGHTA and CDR2 is FQGNSA. Trimming took 2 bases from V and 4 from J, leaving 11 bases between them. The CDR3 sequence is 14 residues long. The CDR3 coding sequence is TGTGCCAGCAGCTTATCAGGTAAAGGCACTGAAGCTTTCTTT. Its protein is CASSLSGKGTEAFF.

This clonotype was observed a few times. This sequence joins TRBV3-2 and TRBJ2-4. TRBV3-2 is termed a pseudogene. The CDR3 extends over 15 amino acids. The CDR3 coding sequence is TGTGCCAGCAGCCAATCGCAGGTAGCCAAAAACATTCAGTACTTC. It translates to CASSQSQVAKNIQYF.

This clonotype was seen more than once but under ten times. This chain uses TRBV6-5 with TRBJ1-5; the match to TRBD1 covers 8 bases. Unmatched junction bases numbered 7, after V lost 5 bases and J lost 4 bases. Germline V CDR1 and CDR2: MNHEY, SVGAGI. This CDR3 region has 15 residues. CDR3 amino acids: CASSPLTGVNQPQHF. Written as DNA, the CDR3 is TGTGCCAGCAGTCCCCTGACAGGGGTAAATCAGCCCCAGCATTTT.

This chain links TRBV5-1 with TRBJ2-7; D unresolved. Germline V gene sequence: CDR1 SGHRS, CDR2 YFSETQ. The V end was cut by 0 bases, the J end by 3 bases, with 10 bases between. The CDR3 totals 14 residues. CDR3 region: CASSLDGNSYEQYV. Written as DNA, the CDR3 is TGCGCCAGCAGCTTGGATGGCAATAGCTACGAGCAGTACGTC.

This clonotype appeared a few times. The J gene is TRBJ2-3, the V gene TRBV5-1; 8 bases fit TRBD2. V lost 3 bases and J lost 0; bases outside the gene matches: 6. Germline-derived CDR1 and CDR2 are SGHRS and YFSETQ. The CDR3 length is 16 residues. This CDR3 is CASSYIRGGSTDTQYF. The CDR3 bases are TGCGCCAGCAGCTATATTCGGGGGGGAAGCACAGATACGCAGTATTTT.

The J gene is TRBJ2-3, the V gene TRBV27; 7 nucleotides match TRBD2. Losses at the gene ends were 6 bases for V and 0 bases for J; bases not matched to a gene: 6. This CDR3 is built from 15 residues. Per germline, CDR1 MNHEY and CDR2 SMNVEV (reference sequence). The CDR3, as DNA: TGTGCCAGCAGATACTTACTAGCGAGCACAGATACGCAGTATTTT. It is translated as CASRYLLASTDTQYF.

In this sample, this clonotype turned up a few times. This rearrangement joins TRBV5-1 to TRBJ1-2, with 8 bases matching TRBD1. CDR1 is SGHRS, CDR2 YFSETQ, per germline. The CDR3 contains 16 residues. V lost 0 bases to trimming and J lost 4 bases; unmatched junction nucleotides: 8. The CDR3 DNA reads TGCGCCAGCAGCTTGGTGGCAGGGGGCGAAGGCTATGGCTACACCTTC. As protein: CASSLVAGGEGYGYTF.

This clonotype was counted between two and nine times. The chain combines TRBV15 with TRBJ2-7; D is uncertain. Per the germline V gene, CDR1 is LNHNV and CDR2 is YYDKDF (reference sequence). The CDR3 is made up of 14 amino acids. V lost 1 base and J 3 bases, leaving 10 bases between the germline ends. Here the CDR3 reads CATSRGNGDYEQYF. CDR3 in DNA: TGTGCCACCAGCAGAGGTAATGGGGACTACGAGCAGTACTTC. The full variable domain, in which reference TRBV15 and TRBJ2-7 provide the parts outside the CDR3, is DAMVIQNPRYQVTQFGKPVTLSCSQTLNHNVMYWYQQKSSQAPKLLFHYYDKDFNNEADTPDNFQSRRPNTSFCFLDIRSPGLGDTAMYLCATSRGNGDYEQYFGPGTRLTVT.

This clonotype turned up a few times. CDR3 sequence reads: CATSRDNIQYF. CDR3 sequence (DNA): TGTGCCACCAGCAGAGATAACATTCAGTACTTC. This sequence joins TRBV15 and TRBJ2-4; D gene uncertain. The CDR3 is 11 amino acids. V was trimmed by 0 bases and J by 7 bases, leaving 1 base between them. From germline, CDR1 is LNHNV and CDR2 YYDKDF (reference sequence).

This clonotype has a count of ten or more. The genes are TRBV6-4 and TRBJ2-1; 13 nucleotides line up with TRBD2. The CDR3 sequence is 15 residues long. Germline loops: CDR1 MRHNA, CDR2 SNTAGT. V lost 3 bases, J lost 8 bases, and 4 bases stayed unmatched. The CDR3 reads CASSETSGGYDEQFF. The CDR3 DNA reads as TGTGCCAGCAGTGAGACTAGCGGGGGGTACGATGAGCAGTTCTTC.

This chain connects TRBV12-3 or TRBV12-4 to TRBJ1-2; D gene ambiguous. V lost 3 bases and J lost 6, with 14 bases in between. The CDR3 consists of 14 residues. CDR3 nucleotides: TGTGCCAGCAGTTTCCCGGGAGGTGGGCATGGCTACACCTTC. This translates into CASSFPGGGHGYTF.

This clonotype came up a few times. The chain couples TRBV11-2 to TRBJ2-5; maybe TRBD2 (6 bases). Germline CDR1 reads SGHAT; CDR2 reads FQNNGV. The CDR3 has 16 residues. Trimming pared 3 bases from V and 2 bases from J, leaving 16 bases between. The CDR3 DNA follows: TGTGCCAGCAGCTTTGGGGGGAGAGGGCGGCAAGAGACCCAGTACTTC. Residues: CASSFGGRGRQETQYF.

This clonotype was seen at least ten times. V is TRBV7-3 and J is TRBJ2-1; TRBD1 is a possible D gene (6 bases). The germline CDR1 and CDR2 sequences are SGHTA and FQGTGA. V shed 2 bases and J shed 6 bases, with 17 bases lying between them. The CDR3 sequence is 16 residues long. The CDR3 region is CASSLDVSGTFNEQFF. For the CDR3, the DNA is TGTGCCAGCAGCTTAGACGTGTCCGGGACATTCAATGAGCAGTTCTTC.

This clonotype has more than one count but fewer than ten. This chain links TRBV24-1 with TRBJ2-1; D is unclear. This CDR3 is 12 amino acids long. Germline V gene data show CDR1 as KGHDR and CDR2 as SFDVKD. V dropped 1 base and J dropped 7 bases, with 4 bases sitting between them. This CDR3 reads CATSDLRNEQFF. CDR3 coding DNA: TGTGCCACCAGTGATTTAAGGAATGAGCAGTTCTTC.

This rearrangement joins TRBV4-1 to TRBJ1-1; 9 nucleotides agree with TRBD1. The CDR3 sequence is 15 residues long. V shed 4 bases and J 4 bases; nucleotides not matched to a gene: 7. Germline CDR1 reads MGHRA; CDR2 reads YSYEKL. CDR3 in DNA: TGCGCCAGCAGCCCTACAGGGGGCAGGAGCACTGAAGCTTTCTTT. It codes for CASSPTGGRSTEAFF.

V is TRBV23-1 and J is TRBJ2-5; weak D call: TRBD2 (6 bases). TRBV23-1 is placed among ORFs of uncertain function. There are 16 residues in the CDR3. V was trimmed by 4 bases and J by 4 bases, leaving 19 bases between them. The CDR3 coding sequence is TGCGCCAGCAGTCGAATCCCGCGGGGAACGGTAGAGACCCAGTACTTC. This codes for CASSRIPRGTVETQYF.

This clonotype was counted only a few times. The chain combines TRBV6-5 with TRBJ2-2; the D gene is possibly TRBD1 (5 bases). CDR3 length: 13 residues. V gave up 6 bases and J gave up 6 bases, with 11 bases separating them. Germline V gene data show CDR1 as MNHEY and CDR2 as SVGAGI. Written as DNA, the CDR3 is TGTGCCAGCAGCTACCAGGGTCCCGGGGAGCTGTTTTTT. It is translated as CASSYQGPGELFF.

This clonotype was detected only a few times. CDR3 sequence reads: CASSQFTSGGYEQFF. CDR3 sequence (DNA): TGTGCCAGCAGCCAATTTACTAGCGGGGGTTATGAGCAGTTCTTC. The chain carries TRBV3-1 and TRBJ2-1; 11 bases fit TRBD2. The germline gives CDR1 LGHDT, CDR2 YNNKEL (reference sequence). Losses at the gene ends were 2 bases for V and 8 bases for J; bases not matched to a gene: 5. The CDR3 extends over 15 amino acids.

There are a few counts of this clonotype. This chain joins TRBV6-5 and TRBJ1-2; D perhaps matches TRBD1 (6 bases). The CDR3 is 15 amino acids. CDR1 and CDR2 (germline): MNHEY, SVGAGI. Trimming stripped 3 bases from V and 1 base from J, with 12 bases between. In DNA, the CDR3 is TGTGCCAGCAGTTATGGGACACTTTTTAACTATGGCTACACCTTC. Protein: CASSYGTLFNYGYTF.

The rearrangement links TRBV12-3 or TRBV12-4 to TRBJ1-1; possible D gene TRBD1, 6 bases. V lost 7 bases to trimming and J lost 12 bases, with 15 bases between them. The CDR3 has 11 amino acids. Here the CDR3 DNA reads TGTGCCAGCACCCAGGGGCTCGTGACTTTCTTT. It is translated as CASTQGLVTFF.